This TCR beta chain was sequenced for a study of identifying expanded T cells in peripheral blood. General observations from the study: Over about two and four weeks, about 15 and 19 clones changed, versus around 1.2 between replicates. Variance in clone template counts between roughly two-week samples significantly increased with total template count across all healthy donors.

Produced via immunoSEQ multiplex PCR; TCRdb's table is partial and in-frame only. The profile shows about 91,000 clones, about 91% of them singletons. Germline assignment: CDR1 SGHRS and CDR2 YFSETQ. The length of the CDR3 is 11 residues. Deletions cut 5 bases from V and 5 bases from J, with 7 bases between. Healthy donors had no documented immune events, such as infections, while sampled. Note on this clone: Its antigen is currently unknown.

The receptor's source is a person aged 18 to 75 in good health. The sequencing input was blood. The V call is TRBV5-1, the J call TRBJ2-5, with D unresolved. The CDR3 spells CASRVGETQYF. The CDR3 coding sequence is TGCGCCAGCAGGGTCGGGGAGACCCAGTACTTC.